The clone carrying this T cell receptor (beta chain) was counted only a few times. These data come from a study of blood T cell repertoires in COVID-19. Overall study: The origin of the acute and convalescent COVID-19 samples was the United States, Italy and Spain.

Germline assignment: CDR1 SNHLY and CDR2 FYNNEI. Trimming removed 5 bases from V and 0 bases from J, with 10 bases in between. CDR3 length: 15 amino acids. Participant-reported clinical history was the basis for cohort assignment. Among Cohort 3 donors, those recovered had two negative PCRs, clearance, or symptom resolution. Methods used by the authors: Reference gene primer amplification gave nucleated cell count estimates. Produced via immunoSEQ multiplex PCR; TCRdb's table is partial and in-frame only. V, J and clone size derive from that table, while D and trimming were established from the DNA sequence. Here the sample spans some 270,000 clones, about 86% being singletons.

Specimen: PBMCs or T cells enriched from blood (not recorded which). This TCR was sampled from a man aged 45-65 years who had recovered from COVID-19. The chain joins TRBV2 to TRBJ1-4; D perhaps matches TRBD1 (6 bases). The CDR3 DNA reads TGTGCCAGCAGTTCCCGACAGGCAACTAATGAAAAACTGTTTTTT. This translates into CASSSRQATNEKLFF.